This T cell receptor beta chain was retrieved from a study of control samples from healthy donors and cancer patients. Clones were sequenced by immunoSEQ multiplex PCR, and TCRdb holds only the in-frame ones, with some missing. Of more than 100,000 clones in the sample, under 90% were seen once. This CDR3 is 14 amino acids long. CDR1 and CDR2 from the germline V gene are SGHTA and FQGNSA. The V gene lost 1 base and the J gene lost 11 bases, with 14 bases spanning the gap. The clonotype originates from a man aged 45 to 65 with head and neck cancer. The V gene is TRBV7-2, the J gene TRBJ1-4, with D possibly TRBD1 on 6 matching bases. Sequencing used PBMCs. For the CDR3, the DNA is TGTGCCAGCAGCTTAGATAGGGGGGCCACGAAACTGTTTTTT. It encodes CASSLDRGATKLFF.